This T cell receptor beta chain was recovered during a study of T cell responses to AZD1222 COVID-19 vaccine. Regarding the study as a whole: The study found Spike-specific TCR breadth and depth rose after two AZD1222 doses. Clonal diversity may have been underestimated, and the donors were mostly white British, with more females than males. All repertoire sampling was performed exclusively after the peak T cell response.

Germline V gene data show CDR1 as LGHDT and CDR2 as YNNKEL (reference sequence). Trimming took 4 bases from V and 6 from J, leaving 18 bases between them. The CDR3 sequence is 15 residues long. The assay was immunoSEQ multiplex PCR, and TCRdb's table has in-frame clones only and misses some. The table lists fewer than 200,000 clones, approximately 94% of them singletons. On this clone itself: Its antigen is still unknown.

The source of this sequence is an adult who received the MenACWY meningococcal vaccine as a control. The V gene is TRBV3-1 (or the pseudogene TRBV3-2), the J gene TRBJ1-2; no clear D. The starting material was peripheral blood, obtained 28 days after the second dose of the MenACWY control vaccine. The CDR3 bases are TGTGCCAGCAGCCGCCTCGGACCCCAGGCAGATGGCTACACCTTC. Its protein product is CASSRLGPQADGYTF.